This passage covers 2 T cell receptor beta chains from one sample sequenced in a study of cytomegalovirus exposure and HLA in healthy donors. Both 60 Vbeta primers and 13 Jbeta primers went into the PCR. Sequenced by immunoSEQ multiplex PCR; TCRdb stores in-frame clones only, minus some. The data hold about 38,000 clones, with almost 70% observed a single time. Material for sequencing was PBMCs. The receptors were gathered from a man aged 25-45 years in good health and CMV-seronegative.

The chain couples TRBV29-1 to TRBJ2-4, with D tentatively TRBD2 (7 bases). Looked up from germline, CDR1 is SQVTM and CDR2 is ANQGSEA. The CDR3 spans 13 residues. Trimming cost V 6 bases and J 8 bases, with 17 bases left between them. CDR3 sequence (DNA): TGCAGCGTAGGGGGACGTGGGAGGGACATTCAGTACTTC. Its protein is CSVGGRGRDIQYF.

The chain uses TRBV29-1 and TRBJ2-3; D perhaps matches TRBD2 (6 bases). The CDR3 length is 11 residues. Germline CDR1 reads SQVTM; CDR2 reads ANQGSEA. Trimming shortened V by 5 bases and J by 5 bases, and 8 bases separated the two germline ends. The CDR3 spells CSVRDLDTQYF. CDR3 sequence (DNA): TGCAGCGTTCGGGACTTAGATACGCAGTATTTT.